This T cell receptor (beta chain) came from a study of tumor-infiltrating lymphocytes in primary liver carcinoma. Overall study context: The cohort included men and women aged 30 to 69 years.

Scientists recovered RNA and DNA together from around 20-30 mg of unsorted bulk tissue. Total RNA amounting to roughly 0.5 ug was the source from which TCR beta cDNA was made with a constant-region primer. Libraries for TCR beta were built through three nested multiplex PCR rounds, which together made up a slightly modified ARM-PCR procedure. Running ten to eleven cycles apiece, the first two PCR rounds relied on TRBV1-TRBV30 forward primers together with a C-beta reverse primer. TCRdb independently ran MiXCR on the multiplex PCR reads; one entry per CDR3 protein. Seen here are 150,000 to 200,000 distinct CDR3 sequences, around four fifths observed once, and the top ten hold 15% to 20%. The CDR3 sequence is 12 residues long. Per the germline V gene, CDR1 is SGHRS and CDR2 is YFSETQ. Concerning this clonotype: A much larger clonotype is one base distant, so this may be a read error.

The chain carries TRBV5-1 and TRBJ2-3, with no clear D. The receptor was derived from a man aged 40-55 years with primary liver carcinoma and hepatitis B virus infection. Sequenced input: tumor tissue from primary liver carcinoma. The chain's CDR3 is CSSFSNTDTQYF. The DNA of the CDR3 is TGCTCCAGCTTTTCAAACACAGATACGCAGTATTTT.